This T cell receptor beta chain was identified during a study of untreated major depressive disorder. Libraries were prepared by immunoSEQ multiplex PCR; TCRdb keeps only in-frame clonotypes and omits some of them. The sample consists of 21,000 or so clones, about 87% of them appearing once. The CDR3 extends over 18 amino acids. Germline lookup yields CDR1 MGHRA and CDR2 YSYEKL. V lost 1 base and J lost 4, with 20 bases in between. The specimen was CD4+ T cells from PBMCs. The chain combines TRBV4-1 with TRBJ2-1, with D tentatively TRBD1 or TRBD2 (6 bases each). This TCR was recovered from a woman between 25 and 40 years old in good health. The CDR3 loop reads CASSQARGASAWYNEQFF. For the CDR3, the DNA is TGCGCCAGCAGCCAAGCTAGGGGGGCAAGCGCCTGGTACAATGAGCAGTTCTTC.